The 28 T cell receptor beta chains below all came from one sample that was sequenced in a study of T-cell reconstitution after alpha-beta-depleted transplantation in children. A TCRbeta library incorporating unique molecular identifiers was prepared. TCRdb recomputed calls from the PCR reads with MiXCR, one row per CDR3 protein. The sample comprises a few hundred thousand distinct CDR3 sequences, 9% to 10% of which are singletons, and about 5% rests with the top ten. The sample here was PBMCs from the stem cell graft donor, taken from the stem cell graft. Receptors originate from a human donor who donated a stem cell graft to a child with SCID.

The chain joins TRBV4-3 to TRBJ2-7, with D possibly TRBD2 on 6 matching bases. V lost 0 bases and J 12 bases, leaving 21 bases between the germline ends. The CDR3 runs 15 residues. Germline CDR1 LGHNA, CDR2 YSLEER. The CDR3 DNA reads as TGCGCCAGCAGCCAAGAAATCCTCCCTAGGGAGGACTTGTACTTC. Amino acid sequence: CASSQEILPREDLYF.

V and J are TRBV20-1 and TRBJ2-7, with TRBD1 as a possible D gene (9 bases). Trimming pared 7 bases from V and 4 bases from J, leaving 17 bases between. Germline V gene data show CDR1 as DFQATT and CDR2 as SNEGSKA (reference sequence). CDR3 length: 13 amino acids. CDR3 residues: CSVRGGQGYEQYF. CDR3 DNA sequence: TGCAGTGTCCGGGGGGGACAGGGATACGAGCAGTACTTC.

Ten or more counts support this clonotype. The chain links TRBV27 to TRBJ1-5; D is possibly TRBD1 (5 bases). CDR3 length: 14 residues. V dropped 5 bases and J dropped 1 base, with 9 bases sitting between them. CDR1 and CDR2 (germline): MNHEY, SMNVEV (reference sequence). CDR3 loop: CASSPRDSNQPQHF. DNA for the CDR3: TGTGCCAGCAGTCCCCGGGACAGCAATCAGCCCCAGCATTTT.

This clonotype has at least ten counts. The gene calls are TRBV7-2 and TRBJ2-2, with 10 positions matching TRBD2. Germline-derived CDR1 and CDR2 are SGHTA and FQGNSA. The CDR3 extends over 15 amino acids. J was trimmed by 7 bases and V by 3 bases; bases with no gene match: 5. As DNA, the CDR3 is TGTGCCAGCAGCTTTAGCGGGGGGTTGAGCGGGGAGCTGTTTTTT. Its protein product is CASSFSGGLSGELFF.

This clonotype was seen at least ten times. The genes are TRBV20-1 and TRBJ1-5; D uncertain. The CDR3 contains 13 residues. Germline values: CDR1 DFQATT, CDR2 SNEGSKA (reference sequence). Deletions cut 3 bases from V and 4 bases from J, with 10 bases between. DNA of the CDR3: TGCAGTGCTAGGACGGTTCGTAATCAGCCCCAGCATTTT. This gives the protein CSARTVRNQPQHF.

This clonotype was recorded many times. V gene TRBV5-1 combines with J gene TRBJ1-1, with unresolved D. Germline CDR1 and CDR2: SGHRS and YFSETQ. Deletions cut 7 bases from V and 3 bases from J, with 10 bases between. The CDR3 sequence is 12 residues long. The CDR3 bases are TGCGCCAGCCGTTATGGGGACACTGAAGCTTTCTTT. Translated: CASRYGDTEAFF. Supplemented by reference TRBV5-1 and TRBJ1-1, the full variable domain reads KAGVTQTPRYLIKTRGQQVTLSCSPISGHRSVSWYQQTPGQGLQFLFEYFSETQRNKGNFPGRFSGRQFSNSRSEMNVSTLELGDSALYLCASRYGDTEAFFGQGTRLTVV.

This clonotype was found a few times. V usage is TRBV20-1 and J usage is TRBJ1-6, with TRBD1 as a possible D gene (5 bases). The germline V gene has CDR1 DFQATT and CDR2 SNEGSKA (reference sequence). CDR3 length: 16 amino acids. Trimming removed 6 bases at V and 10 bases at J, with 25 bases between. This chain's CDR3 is CSAPPPGTREGSPLHF. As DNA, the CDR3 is TGCAGTGCCCCCCCCCCCGGGACCCGCGAGGGATCACCCCTCCACTTT.

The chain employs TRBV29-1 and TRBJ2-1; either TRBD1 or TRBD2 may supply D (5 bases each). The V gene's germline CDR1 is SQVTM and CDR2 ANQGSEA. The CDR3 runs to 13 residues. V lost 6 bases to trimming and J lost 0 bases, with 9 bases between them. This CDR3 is CSVAGSSYNEQFF. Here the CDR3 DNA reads TGCAGCGTCGCAGGGAGCTCCTACAATGAGCAGTTCTTC.

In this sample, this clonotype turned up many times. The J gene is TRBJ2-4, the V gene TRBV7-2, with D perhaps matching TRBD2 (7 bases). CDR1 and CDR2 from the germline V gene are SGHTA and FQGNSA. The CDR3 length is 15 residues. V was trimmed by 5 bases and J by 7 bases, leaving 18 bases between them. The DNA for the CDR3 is TGTGCCAGCAGCGACGGTAGGGGGGGTGCTAACATTCAGTACTTC. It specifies CASSDGRGGANIQYF.

CDR3 protein: CASSYGPSGQQYF. The CDR3, as DNA: TGTGCCAGCAGTTACGGGCCCAGCGGACAGCAGTACTTC. The genes are TRBV6-5 and TRBJ2-7; tentative D call: TRBD2 (5 bases). CDR1 MNHEY and CDR2 SVGAGI come from the germline V gene. This CDR3 has 13 residues. Trimming removed 2 bases at V and 8 bases at J, with 13 bases between.

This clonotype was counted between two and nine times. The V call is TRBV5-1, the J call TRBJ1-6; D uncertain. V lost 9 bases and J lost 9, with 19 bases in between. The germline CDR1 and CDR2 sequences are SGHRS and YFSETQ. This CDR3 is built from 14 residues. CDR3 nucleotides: TGCGCCACCTCCGAAGGAGGGTACAGTTCACCCCTCCACTTT. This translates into CATSEGGYSSPLHF.

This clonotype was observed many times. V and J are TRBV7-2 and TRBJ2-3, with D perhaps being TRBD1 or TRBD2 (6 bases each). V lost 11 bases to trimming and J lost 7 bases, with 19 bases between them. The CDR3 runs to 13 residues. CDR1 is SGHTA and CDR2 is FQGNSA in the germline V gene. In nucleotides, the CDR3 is TGTGCCGGGGGCGAGGGGCGCGGGAATACGCAGTATTTT. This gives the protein CAGGEGRGNTQYF.

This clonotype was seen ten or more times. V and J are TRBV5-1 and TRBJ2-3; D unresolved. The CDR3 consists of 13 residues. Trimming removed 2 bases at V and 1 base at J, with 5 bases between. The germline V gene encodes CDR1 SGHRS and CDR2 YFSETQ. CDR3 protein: CASSFHRTDTQYF. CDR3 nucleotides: TGCGCCAGCAGCTTCCACCGCACAGATACGCAGTATTTT.

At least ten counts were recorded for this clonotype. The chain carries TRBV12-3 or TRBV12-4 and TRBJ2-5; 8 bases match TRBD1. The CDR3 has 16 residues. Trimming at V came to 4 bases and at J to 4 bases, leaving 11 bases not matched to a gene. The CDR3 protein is CASSYGAGGFGETQYF. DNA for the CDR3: TGTGCCAGCAGTTACGGGGCAGGGGGCTTTGGAGAGACCCAGTACTTC.

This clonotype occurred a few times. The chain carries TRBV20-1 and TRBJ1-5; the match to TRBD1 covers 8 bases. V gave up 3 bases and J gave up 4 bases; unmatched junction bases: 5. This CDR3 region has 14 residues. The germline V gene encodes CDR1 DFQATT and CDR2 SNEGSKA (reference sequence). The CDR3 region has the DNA TGCAGTGCTAGCCGCGGGACAGGTAATCAGCCCCAGCATTTT. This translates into CSASRGTGNQPQHF.

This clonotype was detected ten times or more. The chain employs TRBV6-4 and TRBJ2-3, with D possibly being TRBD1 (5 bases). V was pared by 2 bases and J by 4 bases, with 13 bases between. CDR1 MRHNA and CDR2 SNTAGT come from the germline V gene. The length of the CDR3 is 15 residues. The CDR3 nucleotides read TGTGCCAGCAGTGACGGGGCTCAGCCCTCAGATACGCAGTATTTT. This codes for CASSDGAQPSDTQYF.

CDR3 sequence: CASSYRSTGSDTQYF. The DNA for the CDR3 is TGTGCCAGCAGTTACCGGTCGACAGGGTCAGATACGCAGTATTTT. The chain is built from TRBV6-5 and TRBJ2-3; 7 nucleotides agree with TRBD1. J lost 4 bases, V lost 2 bases, and 6 bases had no gene match. Germline lookup yields CDR1 MNHEY and CDR2 SVGAGI. The CDR3 totals 15 residues.

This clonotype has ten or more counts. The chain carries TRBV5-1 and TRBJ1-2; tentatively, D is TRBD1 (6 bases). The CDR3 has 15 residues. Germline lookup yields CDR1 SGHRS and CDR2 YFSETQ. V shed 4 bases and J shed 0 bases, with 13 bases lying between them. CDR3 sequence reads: CASSDRTESNYGYTF. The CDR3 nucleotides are TGCGCCAGCAGCGACCGGACAGAGTCTAACTATGGCTACACCTTC.

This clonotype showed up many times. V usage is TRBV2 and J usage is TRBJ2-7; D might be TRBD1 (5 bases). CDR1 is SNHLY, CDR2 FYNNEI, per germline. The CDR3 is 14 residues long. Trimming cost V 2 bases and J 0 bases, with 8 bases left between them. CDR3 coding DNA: TGTGCCAGCAGTGAACAGGGCATCTCCTACGAGCAGTACTTC. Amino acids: CASSEQGISYEQYF.

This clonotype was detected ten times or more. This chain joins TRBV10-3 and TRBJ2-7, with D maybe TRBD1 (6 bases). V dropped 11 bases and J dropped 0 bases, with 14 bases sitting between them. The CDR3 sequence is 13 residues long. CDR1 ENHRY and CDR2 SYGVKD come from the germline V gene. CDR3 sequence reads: CAGSTGSSYEQYF. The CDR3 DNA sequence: TGTGCCGGCTCGACAGGTAGCTCCTACGAGCAGTACTTC.

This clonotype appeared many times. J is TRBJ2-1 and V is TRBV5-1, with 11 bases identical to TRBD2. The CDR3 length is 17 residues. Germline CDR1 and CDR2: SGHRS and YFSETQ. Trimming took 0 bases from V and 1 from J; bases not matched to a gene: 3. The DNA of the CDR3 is TGCGCCAGCAGCTTGGCATTAGCGGGGGGGTCCTACAATGAGCAGTTCTTC. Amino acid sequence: CASSLALAGGSYNEQFF.

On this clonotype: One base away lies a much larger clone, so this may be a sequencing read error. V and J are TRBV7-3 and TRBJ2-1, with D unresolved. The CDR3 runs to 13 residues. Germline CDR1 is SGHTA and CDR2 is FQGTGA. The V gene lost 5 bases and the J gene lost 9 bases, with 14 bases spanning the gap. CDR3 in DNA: TGTGCCAGCAGCCGGTTAGCAAATGGTGAGCAGTTCTTC. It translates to CASSRLANGEQFF. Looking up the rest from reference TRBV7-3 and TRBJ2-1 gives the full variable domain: GAGVSQTPSNKVTEKGKYVELRCDPISGHTALYWYRQSLGQGPEFLIYFQGTGAADDSGLPNDRFFAVRPEGSVSTLKIQRTERGDSAVYLCASSRLANGEQFFGPGTRLTVL.

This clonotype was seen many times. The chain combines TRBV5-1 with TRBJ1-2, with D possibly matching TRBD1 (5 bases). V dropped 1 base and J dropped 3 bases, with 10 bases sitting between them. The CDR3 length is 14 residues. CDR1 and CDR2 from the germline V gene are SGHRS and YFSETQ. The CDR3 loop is CASSLSGGDYGYTF. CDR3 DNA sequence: TGCGCCAGCAGCTTGTCGGGAGGGGACTATGGCTACACCTTC. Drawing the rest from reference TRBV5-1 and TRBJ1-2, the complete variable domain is KAGVTQTPRYLIKTRGQQVTLSCSPISGHRSVSWYQQTPGQGLQFLFEYFSETQRNKGNFPGRFSGRQFSNSRSEMNVSTLELGDSALYLCASSLSGGDYGYTFGSGTRLTVV.

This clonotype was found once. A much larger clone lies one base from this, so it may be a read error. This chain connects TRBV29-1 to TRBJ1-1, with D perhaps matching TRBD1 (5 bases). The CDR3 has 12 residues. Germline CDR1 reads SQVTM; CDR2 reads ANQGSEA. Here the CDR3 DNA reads TGCTGCGTTGACTCTGGGGGTAATGAAGCTTTCTTT. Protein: CCVDSGGNEAFF.

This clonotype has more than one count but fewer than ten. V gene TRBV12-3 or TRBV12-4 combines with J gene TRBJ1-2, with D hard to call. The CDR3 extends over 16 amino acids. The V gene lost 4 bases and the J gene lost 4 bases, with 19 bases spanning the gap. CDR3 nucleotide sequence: TGTGCCAGCAGTTCCCCCTTCGATACTGTAGGCTATGGCTACACCTTC. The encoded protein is CASSSPFDTVGYGYTF.

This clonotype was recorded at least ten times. The CDR3 DNA sequence: TGTGCCAGCTCACCCGTAAATTACTATGGCTACACCTTC. It translates to CASSPVNYYGYTF. V is TRBV18 and J is TRBJ1-2, with D uncertain. The CDR3 runs 13 residues. Between the trimmed V and J ends, which lost 3 bases and 3 bases, there was a span of 8 bases. Germline V lookup: CDR1 KGHSH, CDR2 LQKENI.

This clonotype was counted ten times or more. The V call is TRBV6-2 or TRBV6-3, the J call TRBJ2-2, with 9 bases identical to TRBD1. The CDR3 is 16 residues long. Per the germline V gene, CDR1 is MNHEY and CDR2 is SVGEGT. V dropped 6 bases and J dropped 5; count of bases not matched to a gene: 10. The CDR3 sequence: CASRTGGVGETGELFF. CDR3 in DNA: TGTGCCAGCAGAACAGGGGGCGTAGGTGAGACCGGGGAGCTGTTTTTT.

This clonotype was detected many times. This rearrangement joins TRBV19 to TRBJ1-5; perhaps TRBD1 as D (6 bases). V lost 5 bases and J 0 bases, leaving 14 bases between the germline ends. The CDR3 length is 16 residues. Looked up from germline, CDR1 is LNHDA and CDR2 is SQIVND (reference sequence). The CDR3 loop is CASSHGQRISNQPQHF. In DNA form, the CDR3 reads TGTGCCAGTAGTCACGGACAGCGGATTAGCAATCAGCCCCAGCATTTT.